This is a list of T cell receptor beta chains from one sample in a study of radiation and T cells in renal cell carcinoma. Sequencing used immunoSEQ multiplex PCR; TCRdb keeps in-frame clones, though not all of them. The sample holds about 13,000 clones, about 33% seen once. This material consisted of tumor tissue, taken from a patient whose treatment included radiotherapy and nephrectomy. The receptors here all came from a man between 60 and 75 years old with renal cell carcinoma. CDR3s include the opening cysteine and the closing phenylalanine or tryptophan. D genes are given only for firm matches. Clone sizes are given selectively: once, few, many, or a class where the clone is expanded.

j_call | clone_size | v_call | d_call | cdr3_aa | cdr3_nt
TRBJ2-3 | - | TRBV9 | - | CASSPGTGDTQYF | TGTGCCAGCAGCCCTGGGACGGGAGATACGCAGTATTTT
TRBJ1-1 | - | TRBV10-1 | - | CASSRTVNTEAFF | TGCGCCAGCAGCAGGACAGTAAACACTGAAGCTTTCTTT
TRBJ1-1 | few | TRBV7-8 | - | CASSRTQNTEAFF | TGTGCCAGCAGCAGGACACAGAACACTGAAGCTTTCTTT
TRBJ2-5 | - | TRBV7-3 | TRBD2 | CASSPGVGGSETQYF | TGTGCCAGCAGCCCGGGTGTGGGGGGGTCGGAGACCCAGTACTTC
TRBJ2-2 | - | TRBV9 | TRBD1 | CASSGQGNTGELFF | TGTGCCAGCAGCGGACAGGGGAACACCGGGGAGCTGTTTTTT
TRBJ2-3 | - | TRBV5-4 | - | CASSLGGTDTQYF | TGTGCCAGCAGCTTAGGTGGAACGGATACGCAGTATTTT
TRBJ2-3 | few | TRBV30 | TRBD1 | CAWSRDRIPLGTDTQYF | TGTGCCTGGAGCCGGGACAGGATCCCACTAGGAACAGATACGCAGTATTTT
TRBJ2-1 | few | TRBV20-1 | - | CVGSAYNEQFF | TGCGTCGGGAGTGCGTACAATGAGCAGTTCTTC
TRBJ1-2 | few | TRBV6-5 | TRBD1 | CASSYGDRIRGGYTF | TGTGCCAGCAGTTACGGGGACAGGATAAGAGGGGGCTACACCTTC
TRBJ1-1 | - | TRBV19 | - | CASKGQNTEAFF | TGTGCCAGTAAAGGACAGAACACTGAAGCTTTCTTT
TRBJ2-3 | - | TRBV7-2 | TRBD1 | CASSRRDRGSPDTQYF | TGTGCCAGCAGCCGAAGAGACAGGGGCAGCCCAGATACGCAGTATTTT
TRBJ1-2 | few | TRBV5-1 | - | CASSLGTYGYTF | TGCGCCAGCAGCTTGGGGACCTATGGCTACACCTTC
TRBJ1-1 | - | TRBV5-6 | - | CASSLLMGNEAFF | TGTGCCAGCAGCTTGCTTATGGGGAATGAAGCTTTCTTT
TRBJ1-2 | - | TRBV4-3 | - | CASSPLVSNYGYTF | TGCGCCAGCAGCCCCCTGGTCTCTAACTATGGCTACACCTTC
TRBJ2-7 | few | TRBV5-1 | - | CASSSVGYEQYF | TGCGCCAGCAGCTCCGTTGGTTACGAGCAGTACTTC
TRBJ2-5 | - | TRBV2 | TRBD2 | CASTARTSGDQETQYF | TGTGCCAGCACCGCCCGGACTAGCGGGGACCAAGAGACCCAGTACTTC